The source of this T cell receptor (beta chain) is a study of cytomegalovirus exposure and HLA in healthy donors. Both 60 Vbeta primers and 13 Jbeta primers went into the PCR. Sequencing used immunoSEQ multiplex PCR; TCRdb keeps in-frame clones, though not all of them. Here the sample spans roughly 240,000 clones, around 83% being singletons. Notes on the study in general: Association of approximately 18,000 TCR beta sequences with HLA alleles was found at 0.05 false discovery rate in a later analysis. Analyses of presence and absence presupposed an approximately uniform sequencing depth across donors.

On this clone: No antigen is known for it.

Whereas donors were nominally healthy upon sampling, unrecorded immune exposures were probable. The sequence was obtained from a girl aged 2-10 years in good health and CMV-seronegative. Sequenced input: PBMCs.

CDR3 protein: CASSADSVPLYGYTF. CDR3 nucleotide sequence: TGTGCCAGCAGTGCCGACAGCGTTCCTCTCTATGGCTACACCTTC. V is TRBV6-5 and J is TRBJ1-2, with a weak D call TRBD1 (5 bases). The CDR3 totals 15 residues. Trimming left V 5 bases short and J 4 bases short, with 17 bases between. CDR1 and CDR2 (germline): MNHEY, SVGAGI.